The rows below give T cell receptor beta chains drawn from one sample of a study of cytomegalovirus exposure and HLA in healthy donors. TCRdb's copy holds only in-frame clones and misses some; the assay was immunoSEQ multiplex PCR. The sample records under 150,000 clones, roughly three quarters being singletons. Sequenced: PBMCs. All receptors derive from a man between 18 and 35 years old in good health and CMV-seronegative. Each CDR3 is given with its conserved first and last residue. The D gene is left open where the match is weak. Size is stated for part of the rows, as once, few or many counts, or as a class when the clone is expanded.

J	length	V	size	D	DNA	CDR3
TRBJ2-6	19	TRBV12-5	.	.	TGTGCTAGTGGTTTGGTACGGAGGACAGTTTTTTCTGGGGCCAACGTCCTGACTTTC	CASGLVRRTVFSGANVLTF
TRBJ2-5	12	TRBV19	.	TRBD1	TGTGCCACTTCGACAGGGTGGGAGACCCAGTACTTC	CATSTGWETQYF
TRBJ1-2	16	TRBV7-3	.	TRBD1	TGTGCCAGCAGCACGGACAGGGGGCTCCTTTCCTATGGCTACACCTTC	CASSTDRGLLSYGYTF
TRBJ1-5	13	TRBV29-1	once	.	TGCAGCGTTGTAGAGAGTAGCAATCAGCCCCAGCATTTT	CSVVESSNQPQHF
TRBJ2-5	16	TRBV18	.	TRBD1	TGTGCCAGCTCATCCCGGGACAGGGTATTAGGGGAGACCCAGTACTTC	CASSSRDRVLGETQYF
TRBJ1-5	17	TRBV7-2	.	.	TGTGCCAGCAGCTTGTTCATCAGCAGGGGCGACAATCAGCCCCAGCATTTT	CASSLFISRGDNQPQHF
TRBJ1-2	16	TRBV12-5	.	.	TGTGCTAGTGGTTTCAGTGACTTTGAAGTCCAAGGAGGCTACACCTTC	CASGFSDFEVQGGYTF
TRBJ1-4	15	TRBV5-8	.	.	TGTGCCAGCAGCTCAACAGACAGGACAAATGAAAAACTGTTTTTT	CASSSTDRTNEKLFF
TRBJ1-5	15	TRBV7-2	few	TRBD1	TGTGCCAGCAGCTCCCAGGGGGATAGCAATCAGCCCCAGCATTTT	CASSSQGDSNQPQHF
TRBJ2-7	17	TRBV7-8	.	.	TGTGCCAGCAGCTCGGAGGGTGGGCAGGGTGCGGTCTACGAGCAGTACTTC	CASSSEGGQGAVYEQYF
TRBJ2-7	15	TRBV5-5	many	TRBD1	TGTGCCAGCAGCTTTCTACCGGGACAGGGCTACGAGCAGTACTTC	CASSFLPGQGYEQYF
TRBJ1-4	15	TRBV4-1	.	.	TGCGCCAGCAGCCAAGAAGGGGGACCTAATGAAAAACTGTTTTTT	CASSQEGGPNEKLFF
TRBJ2-1	15	TRBV10-3	.	TRBD2	TGTGCCATCAGTGAGGGGAGCGGGGGGGCAGCTGAGCAGTTCTTC	CAISEGSGGAAEQFF
TRBJ1-5	14	TRBV27	.	.	TGTGCCAGCAGTCCCCAGGACAGTTCAGGGTCCCAGCATTTT	CASSPQDSSGSQHF
TRBJ1-5	14	TRBV5-1	.	.	TGCGCCAGCAGCTTCGGGGAGAGCAATCAGCCCCAGCATTTT	CASSFGESNQPQHF
TRBJ1-5	16	TRBV30	.	.	TGTGCCTGGAGTTCAAGGGGAATAAGGAGCAATCAGCCCCAGCATTTT	CAWSSRGIRSNQPQHF
TRBJ2-1	17	TRBV2	.	TRBD1	TGTGCCAGCACCAAAGGACAGGGTAGGAGCGCCTACAATGAGCAGTTCTTC	CASTKGQGRSAYNEQFF
TRBJ1-2	15	TRBV15	.	.	TGCGCCACCAGCAGAGATCGCTCGGGGGGAAGTGGCTACACCTTC	CATSRDRSGGSGYTF
TRBJ2-1	12	TRBV4-2	.	TRBD1	TGTGCCAGCAGCCAAGGGACAGGGGATCAGTTCTTC	CASSQGTGDQFF
TRBJ2-7	14	TRBV2	.	TRBD1	TGTGCCAGCAGTAAACAGGGGGGTCCCTACGAGCAGTACTTC	CASSKQGGPYEQYF
TRBJ2-2	16	TRBV6-5	once	.	TGTGCCAGCAGTTACTCGAGAAGCCCACCTGGCGGGGAGCTGTTTTTT	CASSYSRSPPGGELFF
TRBJ2-5	15	TRBV6-1	.	TRBD1	TGTGCCAGCAGTGAAGGTAACAGACAGGGAGAGACCCAGTACTTC	CASSEGNRQGETQYF
TRBJ2-3	17	TRBV7-9	.	.	TGTGCCAGCAGCTATGGACCTATCGGACATTTAACAGATACGCAGTATTTT	CASSYGPIGHLTDTQYF
TRBJ1-1	16	TRBV4-3	.	.	TGCGCCAGCAGCCAAGATTTGGGGACACTGAACACTGAAGCTTTCTTT	CASSQDLGTLNTEAFF
TRBJ2-7	13	TRBV5-6	.	.	TGTGCCAGCAGCTCTGACAGTACCTACGAGCAGTACTTC	CASSSDSTYEQYF
TRBJ1-4	15	TRBV4-3	.	TRBD1	TGCGCCAGCAGCCAAGCGGGACAGGGTTATGAAAAACTGTTTTTT	CASSQAGQGYEKLFF
TRBJ1-1	13	TRBV19	.	.	TGTGCCAGTAGTATCAGAGGGCCCACTGAAGCTTTCTTT	CASSIRGPTEAFF
TRBJ2-2	16	TRBV7-3	.	TRBD2	TGTGCCAGCAGCTTAACGCTAGCGGGGAACACCGGGGAGCTGTTTTTT	CASSLTLAGNTGELFF
TRBJ2-3	15	TRBV29-1	.	TRBD1	TGCAGCGTTGAAGATCAGACAGGGGCCCCAGATACGCAGTATTTT	CSVEDQTGAPDTQYF
TRBJ2-1	13	TRBV7-9	.	.	TGTGCCAGCAGCCTGGAGGGCGGTGATGAGCAGTTCTTC	CASSLEGGDEQFF
TRBJ2-3	15	TRBV7-2	once	TRBD2	TGTGCCAGCAGCCCCGGGGCGGGGGGCACAGATACGCAGTATTTT	CASSPGAGGTDTQYF
TRBJ2-3	15	TRBV2	.	TRBD2	TGTGCCAGCAGGCCCAGACTAGCGGGACTAGATACGCAGTATTTT	CASRPRLAGLDTQYF
TRBJ2-7	16	TRBV30	.	TRBD1	TGTGCCTGGAGTGTAGATAGGAAGGACAGGGGATACGAGCAGTACTTC	CAWSVDRKDRGYEQYF